These 18 T cell receptor beta chains were sequenced from one sample in a study of blood T cell repertoires in COVID-19. Some clones are missing from TCRdb's copy, which holds only in-frame ones; the method was immunoSEQ multiplex PCR. The sample has over 200,000 clones; around 86% are singletons. Source material: PBMCs or T cells enriched from blood (not recorded which). The receptors shown here come from a woman in her forties or fifties with acute COVID-19.

This clone showed up just once. The chain recombines TRBV7-9 with TRBJ2-1, with TRBD1 matching 8 bases. The CDR3 spans 14 residues. CDR1 and CDR2 (germline): SEHNR, FQNEAQ (reference sequence). V lost 5 bases to trimming and J lost 9 bases; unmatched junction nucleotides: 9. CDR3 DNA sequence: TGTGCCAGCAGCGCGGACAGGGCCTCGGGTGAGCAGTTCTTC. Its protein is CASSADRASGEQFF.

A note on this clone: Relative to the germline gene, one junction end is altered; a read error may explain this. The rearrangement joins TRBV2 to TRBJ2-5; perhaps TRBD1 as D (6 bases). The V gene's germline CDR1 is SNHLY and CDR2 FYNNEI. The CDR3 length is 14 residues. CDR3 DNA sequence: TGTGCCAGCGTTTGGGGTTCGGCAGGGGAGATCCAGTACTTC. Protein: CASVWGSAGEIQYF.

This chain uses TRBV15 with TRBJ1-1; D may be TRBD1 (6 bases). This CDR3 is 14 amino acids long. Trimming took off 3 bases at V and 1 base at J, with 9 bases between the two ends. Germline CDR1 is LNHNV and CDR2 is YYDKDF (reference sequence). CDR3 in DNA: TGTGCCACCAGCAGTGGACAGTGGAACACTGAAGCTTTCTTT. Protein sequence: CATSSGQWNTEAFF.

The chain recombines TRBV11-2 with TRBJ2-7; 11 nucleotides align to TRBD2. This CDR3 contains 17 residues. V dropped 8 bases and J dropped 0; count of bases not matched to a gene: 12. CDR1 SGHAT and CDR2 FQNNGV come from the germline V gene. CDR3 loop: CASRSLAGVKGSYEQYF. CDR3 nucleotide sequence: TGTGCCAGCCGGTCACTAGCGGGAGTAAAGGGCTCCTACGAGCAGTACTTC.

The J gene is TRBJ2-1, the V gene TRBV11-2, with D perhaps TRBD1 (6 bases). With 4 bases removed from V and 7 bases from J, the gap between germline ends came to 23 bases. Per germline, CDR1 SGHAT and CDR2 FQNNGV. The CDR3 is 17 residues long. As DNA, the CDR3 is TGTGCCAGCAGCTCGCCCCGCTCACAGGGTTTGGTGAATGAGCAGTTCTTC. It codes for CASSSPRSQGLVNEQFF.

This rearrangement joins TRBV6-5 to TRBJ1-4, with no clear D. The V end was cut by 0 bases, the J end by 3 bases, with 8 bases between. Germline V CDR1 and CDR2: MNHEY, SVGAGI. This CDR3 is built from 15 residues. The CDR3 DNA follows: TGTGCCAGCAGTTACTCTGTGGTAGCTAATGAAAAACTGTTTTTT. Its protein is CASSYSVVANEKLFF.

The chain joins TRBV4-2 to TRBJ2-7; the match to TRBD2 covers 7 bases. The germline gives CDR1 LGHNA, CDR2 YNFKEQ. The CDR3 is 16 amino acids. After removal of 1 base from V and 1 base from J, the junction contained 7 bases not matched to a gene. The CDR3 sequence: CASSQAGGAGSYEQYF. Here the CDR3 DNA reads TGTGCCAGCAGCCAAGCTGGGGGAGCGGGATCCTACGAGCAGTACTTC.

The chain is built from TRBV28 and TRBJ2-1; D might be TRBD2 (5 bases). The germline V and J ends were trimmed by 8 bases and 8 bases, with 13 bases remaining between them. Germline V CDR1 and CDR2: MDHEN, SYDVKM. This CDR3 comprises 12 residues. The CDR3 protein is CASGTGFHEQFF. The CDR3 nucleotides read TGTGCCAGCGGAACGGGGTTCCATGAGCAGTTCTTC. The full variable domain, rest sourced from reference TRBV28 and TRBJ2-1, is DVKVTQSSRYLVKRTGEKVFLECVQDMDHENMFWYRQDPGLGLRLIYFSYDVKMKEKGDIPEGYSVSREKKERFSLILESASTNQTSMYLCASGTGFHEQFFGPGTRLTVL.

Concerning this clone: This sample also contains other DNA sequences that code for the same CDR3. The chain carries TRBV18 and TRBJ2-3; a possible D gene is TRBD2 (5 bases). V was trimmed by 1 base and J by 1 base, leaving 9 bases between them. The germline V gene encodes CDR1 KGHSH and CDR2 LQKENI. The CDR3 contains 15 residues. In DNA, the CDR3 is TGTGCCAGCTCACCACAAGGAGGCGGCACAGATACGCAGTATTTT. Encoded protein: CASSPQGGGTDTQYF.

This clone was detected once. The chain joins TRBV18 to TRBJ2-7; 8 nucleotides match TRBD1. Germline CDR1 reads KGHSH; CDR2 reads LQKENI. The CDR3 is 15 residues long. V shed 4 bases and J 4 bases; nucleotides not matched to a gene: 9. The CDR3: CASSHEQGAVYEQYF. The CDR3 coding sequence is TGTGCCAGCTCACACGAGCAGGGGGCAGTATACGAGCAGTACTTC.

The gene calls are TRBV28 and TRBJ1-2; D not certain. The ends were cut back, 4 bases at V and 1 base at J, with 13 bases in the middle. Per germline, CDR1 MDHEN and CDR2 SYDVKM. The CDR3 loop spans 15 amino acids. The DNA for the CDR3 is TGTGCCAGCAGTTCGCTTATAAACAATAACTATGGCTACACCTTC. This sequence encodes CASSSLINNNYGYTF.

The chain recombines TRBV5-6 with TRBJ1-5, with a possible D match to TRBD1 (5 bases). Germline-derived CDR1 and CDR2 are SGHDT and YYEEEE. This CDR3 region has 14 residues. Trimming cost V 4 bases and J 6 bases, with 14 bases left between them. The CDR3 here is CASSTYRIVQPQHF. The CDR3 nucleotides read TGTGCCAGCAGCACATACAGGATTGTTCAGCCCCAGCATTTT.

The chain links TRBV2 to TRBJ1-5; D might be TRBD1 (6 bases). Looked up from germline, CDR1 is SNHLY and CDR2 is FYNNEI. CDR3 length: 13 residues. V was pared by 6 bases and J by 3 bases, with 9 bases between. The CDR3 nucleotides are TGTGCCAGCAGATGGGACACCAATCAGCCCCAGCATTTT. This gives the protein CASRWDTNQPQHF.

This chain joins TRBV2 and TRBJ1-2, with D maybe TRBD1 (6 bases). The germline CDR1 and CDR2 sequences are SNHLY and FYNNEI. The CDR3 sequence is 15 residues long. V lost 6 bases to trimming and J lost 8 bases, with 22 bases between them. CDR3 protein: CASRTGGGASVGYTF. The CDR3 region has the DNA TGTGCCAGCAGAACGGGGGGGGGCGCCTCGGTCGGCTACACCTTC.

The chain links TRBV30 to TRBJ2-3, with a tentative D call TRBD2 (5 bases). The CDR3 length is 13 residues. Germline CDR1 reads GTSNPN; CDR2 reads SVGIG (reference sequence). V was cut by 0 bases and J by 2 bases, with 6 bases left in between. CDR3: CAWSVRDTDTQYF. The CDR3 region has the DNA TGTGCCTGGAGTGTACGGGACACAGATACGCAGTATTTT.

The gene calls are TRBV28 and TRBJ2-7; D not resolved. CDR1 is MDHEN, CDR2 SYDVKM, per germline. Trimming took 2 bases from V and 7 from J, leaving 12 bases between them. The CDR3 is 13 residues long. CDR3: CASSLLPQREQYF. The CDR3 DNA is TGTGCCAGCAGTTTACTCCCTCAACGGGAGCAGTACTTC.

J is TRBJ2-3 and V is TRBV7-9, with TRBD1 identical over 9 bases. J was trimmed by 2 bases and V by 5 bases; bases with no gene match: 5. CDR1 SEHNR and CDR2 FQNEAQ come from the germline V gene (reference sequence). This CDR3 contains 15 residues. The CDR3 here is CASSTGTGITDTQYF. The DNA for the CDR3 is TGTGCCAGCAGCACCGGGACAGGGATCACAGATACGCAGTATTTT.

This clone appeared once. Here the CDR3 DNA reads TGTGCCAGCAGCTTAACGGCGGCCAGCTACGAGCAGTACTTC. This codes for CASSLTAASYEQYF. This chain connects TRBV11-2 to TRBJ2-7; the D is unclear. The CDR3 loop spans 14 amino acids. Germline V gene lookup returns CDR1 SGHAT and CDR2 FQNNGV. With 2 bases removed from V and 3 bases from J, the gap between germline ends came to 11 bases.